This TCR beta chain comes out of a study of T cell responses to AZD1222 COVID-19 vaccine. General study points: Vaccine-related CD4 TCRs covered spike, predominating at 160-218 and 743-854. Baseline seropositivity characterized only six AZD1222 recipients.

TCRdb keeps only in-frame clones here, not all; method: immunoSEQ multiplex PCR. The sample yields 95,000 to 100,000 clones, more than 85% seen once. In the case of this clone: Its specificity is not known.

The V gene end was trimmed by 6 bases and the J gene end by 0 bases; junction bases not matched to a gene: 4. Germline CDR1 WSHSY, CDR2 SAAADI. The length of the CDR3 is 14 residues. This chain links TRBV10-2 with TRBJ2-7; 8 positions match TRBD2. The starting material was peripheral blood, obtained on day 0 of AZD1222 vaccination. The TCR comes from an adult in good health. This CDR3 reads CASSASGRSYEQYF. The CDR3 DNA reads as TGCGCCAGCAGCGCTAGCGGGCGCTCCTACGAGCAGTACTTC.